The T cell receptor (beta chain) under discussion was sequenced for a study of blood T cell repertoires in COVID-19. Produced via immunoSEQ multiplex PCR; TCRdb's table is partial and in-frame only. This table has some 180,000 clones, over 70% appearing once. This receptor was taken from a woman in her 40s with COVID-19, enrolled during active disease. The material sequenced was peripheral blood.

This chain's CDR3 is CASSPADPREADTQYF. The CDR3 DNA sequence: TGTGCCAGCTCACCCGCGGACCCCCGGGAGGCAGATACGCAGTATTTT. The chain joins TRBV18 to TRBJ2-3; 7 bases match TRBD2. This CDR3 has 16 amino acids. V dropped 3 bases and J dropped 4; count of bases not matched to a gene: 10. Germline lookup yields CDR1 KGHSH and CDR2 LQKENI.